One sample yielded the 25 T cell receptor beta chains listed below, sequenced in a study of cytomegalovirus exposure and HLA in healthy donors. Profiling relied on immunoSEQ multiplex PCR, and the TCRdb table lists in-frame clones only, not all of them. The data contain over 85,000 clones, 85% to 95% of them singletons. Input material: PBMCs. All receptors derive from a woman aged 30 to 39 in good health and CMV-seropositive.

V gene TRBV5-1 combines with J gene TRBJ1-2; 10 nucleotides match TRBD1. This CDR3 has 13 residues. The germline CDR1 and CDR2 sequences are SGHRS and YFSETQ. Germline trimming cut 4 bases from V and 7 bases from J; bases unmatched to any gene: 4. CDR3 sequence reads: CASSPGQGVGYTF. In DNA, the CDR3 is TGCGCCAGCAGCCCCGGACAGGGGGTTGGCTACACCTTC.

The rearrangement uses TRBV10-1 and TRBJ2-3; TRBD2 is a possible D gene (5 bases). The V end lost 5 bases, the J end lost 1 base, and 13 bases lay between the germline ends. The CDR3 length is 15 residues. Germline V gene data show CDR1 as WNHNN and CDR2 as SYGVQD (reference sequence). The chain's CDR3 is CASSQRTGGTDTQYF. DNA for the CDR3: TGCGCCAGCAGTCAGAGGACTGGGGGCACAGATACGCAGTATTTT.

This clone was picked up one time. This rearrangement joins TRBV28 to TRBJ2-4, with D unclear. Germline lookup yields CDR1 MDHEN and CDR2 SYDVKM. The CDR3 runs 13 residues. V dropped 6 bases and J dropped 1 base, with 7 bases sitting between them. The CDR3 sequence is CASSLLAKNIQYF. The CDR3 nucleotides are TGTGCCAGCAGCCTCCTGGCCAAAAACATTCAGTACTTC.

The CDR3 DNA reads TGTGCCAGCAGCGATGACAGGGGCTCTGGAAACACCATATATTTT. Amino acid sequence: CASSDDRGSGNTIYF. The chain uses TRBV7-9 and TRBJ1-3; 8 bases agree with TRBD1. The CDR3 contains 15 residues. Germline CDR1 and CDR2: SEHNR and FQNEAQ (reference sequence). With V trimmed by 5 bases and J by 0 bases, 3 bases remained unmatched.

This clone has just one count. The gene calls are TRBV5-1 and TRBJ2-2; 7 nucleotides match TRBD1. This CDR3 is built from 16 residues. The germline V gene encodes CDR1 SGHRS and CDR2 YFSETQ. J gave up 2 bases and V 3 bases, and 7 bases lay outside the gene matches. CDR3 in DNA: TGCGCCAGCAGCTCTACGACAGGGTCAAACACCGGGGAGCTGTTTTTT. This codes for CASSSTTGSNTGELFF. Supplemented by reference TRBV5-1 and TRBJ2-2, the full variable domain reads KAGVTQTPRYLIKTRGQQVTLSCSPISGHRSVSWYQQTPGQGLQFLFEYFSETQRNKGNFPGRFSGRQFSNSRSEMNVSTLELGDSALYLCASSSTTGSNTGELFFGEGSRLTVL.

V and J are TRBV30 and TRBJ2-3, with TRBD1 as a possible D gene (6 bases). The CDR3 has 12 residues. The ends were cut back, 0 bases at V and 8 bases at J, with 9 bases in the middle. Germline loops: CDR1 GTSNPN, CDR2 SVGIG (reference sequence). CDR3 sequence: CAWSVGGLTQYF. The CDR3 nucleotides read TGTGCCTGGAGTGTTGGGGGCCTTACGCAGTATTTT.

This clone is a singleton in its sample. V gene TRBV21-1 combines with J gene TRBJ1-2; no DNA check was done on the table's D call, TRBD1. TRBV21-1 is a documented pseudogene. The CDR3 loop spans 17 amino acids. In DNA form, the CDR3 reads TGTGCCAGCAGCAAACCGGGGCTAGACAGGGGGCTTGGTGGCTACACCTTC. The encoded protein is CASSKPGLDRGLGGYTF.

The chain joins TRBV28 to TRBJ2-1; 7 positions match TRBD1. The V gene's germline CDR1 is MDHEN and CDR2 SYDVKM. This CDR3 is 13 amino acids long. Losses at the gene ends were 10 bases for V and 8 bases for J; bases not matched to a gene: 11. CDR3 sequence reads: CAIRRQGGDEQFF. The CDR3 DNA sequence: TGTGCCATCAGACGACAGGGCGGCGATGAGCAGTTCTTC.

This clone has a single count. The chain carries TRBV28 and TRBJ2-7, with D possibly TRBD2 on 6 matching bases. V lost 6 bases and J 3 bases, leaving 21 bases between the germline ends. This CDR3 region has 16 residues. The germline gives CDR1 MDHEN, CDR2 SYDVKM. CDR3 region: CASSPPQAPGDYEQYF. The CDR3 coding sequence is TGTGCCAGCAGCCCCCCCCAGGCGCCGGGGGACTACGAGCAGTACTTC.

The table lists this clone with a count of one. This rearrangement joins TRBV29-1 to TRBJ2-3; 8 bases are a match to TRBD2. CDR1 SQVTM and CDR2 ANQGSEA come from the germline V gene. The CDR3 runs to 15 residues. The V and J ends lost 4 bases and 2 bases, in that order; junction bases with no gene match: 8. The CDR3 DNA reads TGCAGCGTTGTAGTACTAGCGGTTACCACAGATACGCAGTATTTT. Translation gives CSVVVLAVTTDTQYF.

The CDR3 coding sequence is TGTGCCAGCAGTCCCTCGGGACAGGGGACCTACGAGCAGTACTTC. This gives the protein CASSPSGQGTYEQYF. The J gene is TRBJ2-7, the V gene TRBV28; 10 nucleotides align to TRBD1. This CDR3 has 15 residues. V trimming: 5 bases; J trimming: 2 bases; junction bases outside the gene matches: 6. Germline V CDR1 and CDR2: MDHEN, SYDVKM.

This clone was counted a single time. The chain couples TRBV10-2 to TRBJ2-7; TRBD2 agrees at 7 bases. The CDR3 sequence is 14 residues long. CDR1 and CDR2 from the germline V gene are WSHSY and SAAADI. Unmatched junction bases numbered 7, after V lost 6 bases and J lost 2 bases. In DNA, the CDR3 is TGCGCCAGCAGATTGACTAGCAGGGCCTACGAGCAGTACTTC. This codes for CASRLTSRAYEQYF.

V usage is TRBV29-1 and J usage is TRBJ2-1, with 8 bases that match TRBD2. Per the germline V gene, CDR1 is SQVTM and CDR2 is ANQGSEA. Trimming removed 7 bases from V and 12 bases from J; junction bases left unmatched: 11. CDR3 size: 12 residues. The CDR3: CSALAGKTGQFF. DNA for the CDR3: TGCAGCGCCTTAGCGGGGAAAACTGGGCAGTTCTTC.

The chain links TRBV5-6 to TRBJ2-1; D may be TRBD1 (5 bases). The V end lost 4 bases, the J end lost 3 bases, and 23 bases lay between the germline ends. Germline V gives CDR1 SGHDT, CDR2 YYEEEE. The CDR3 length is 18 residues. Here the CDR3 reads CASSQTRTLDNRYNEQFF. Here the CDR3 DNA reads TGTGCCAGCAGCCAAACCCGTACCTTGGACAACCGCTACAATGAGCAGTTCTTC.

The rearrangement links TRBV5-4 to TRBJ2-1; 11 nucleotides line up with TRBD1. The J segment lost 7 bases and the V segment lost 1 base, leaving 4 bases of the junction unmatched. Germline V gives CDR1 SGHNT, CDR2 YYREEE (reference sequence). The CDR3 is 15 residues long. CDR3 bases: TGTGCCAGCAGCTTGTGGGGACAGGGGGAGAATGAGCAGTTCTTC. Translated: CASSLWGQGENEQFF.

This sequence joins TRBV5-1 and TRBJ2-2; weak D call: TRBD2 (5 bases). Looked up from germline, CDR1 is SGHRS and CDR2 is YFSETQ. V gave up 4 bases and J gave up 0 bases, with 7 bases separating them. The CDR3 has 14 amino acids. The CDR3 coding sequence is TGCGCCAGCAGCAGAGGGCCGAACACCGGGGAGCTGTTTTTT. Its protein is CASSRGPNTGELFF. Filled out from reference TRBV5-1 and TRBJ2-2, the complete variable domain reads KAGVTQTPRYLIKTRGQQVTLSCSPISGHRSVSWYQQTPGQGLQFLFEYFSETQRNKGNFPGRFSGRQFSNSRSEMNVSTLELGDSALYLCASSRGPNTGELFFGEGSRLTVL.

The J gene is TRBJ1-2, the V gene TRBV11-3; possible D gene TRBD1, 5 bases. The V end was cut by 4 bases, the J end by 3 bases, with 12 bases between. The CDR3 has 14 amino acids. Germline loops: CDR1 SGHNT, CDR2 YENEEA. The CDR3 DNA reads as TGTGCCAGCAGCTCAGGGAGGGGTCACTATGGCTACACCTTC. This encodes CASSSGRGHYGYTF.

This clone was seen a single time. This rearrangement joins TRBV6-6 to TRBJ2-2; 9 bases are a match to TRBD1. The CDR3 has 15 amino acids. V gave up 7 bases and J gave up 3 bases; unmatched junction bases: 6. Germline V lookup: CDR1 MNHNY, CDR2 SVGAGI (reference sequence). This CDR3 reads CASIPRTGDTGELFF. The CDR3 DNA reads as TGTGCCAGCATCCCTCGGACAGGGGACACCGGGGAGCTGTTTTTT.

This clone was seen just once. The chain couples TRBV5-1 to TRBJ2-3, with 14 bases aligning to TRBD2. This CDR3 is 17 amino acids long. The germline V gene encodes CDR1 SGHRS and CDR2 YFSETQ. V was clipped by 4 bases and J by 4 bases; unmatched bases: 8. Written as DNA, the CDR3 is TGCGCCAGCAGCCGGACCGGGACTAGCGGGAGCTCAGATACGCAGTATTTT. Amino acid sequence: CASSRTGTSGSSDTQYF.

V is TRBV6-4 and J is TRBJ1-2; possible D gene TRBD1, 5 bases. Germline V gene lookup returns CDR1 MRHNA and CDR2 SNTAGT. V was trimmed by 3 bases and J by 8 bases, leaving 19 bases between them. The CDR3 contains 15 residues. The CDR3 sequence: CASSDGTTGMLGYTF. In nucleotides, the CDR3 is TGTGCCAGCAGTGATGGGACTACGGGCATGTTAGGCTACACCTTC.

The V and J genes are TRBV28 and TRBJ2-2, with 8 bases aligning to TRBD1. The CDR3 contains 17 residues. CDR1 MDHEN and CDR2 SYDVKM come from the germline V gene. J gave up 2 bases and V 3 bases, and 8 bases lay outside the gene matches. The CDR3: CASSFRRTGTNTGELFF. As DNA, the CDR3 is TGTGCCAGCAGTTTTCGCCGGACAGGGACAAACACCGGGGAGCTGTTTTTT.

This sequence joins TRBV27 and TRBJ1-2, with TRBD1 identical over 8 bases. The trim removed 6 bases at V and 5 bases at J, leaving 5 bases unmatched. The germline gives CDR1 MNHEY, CDR2 SMNVEV (reference sequence). The CDR3 contains 13 residues. In DNA form, the CDR3 reads TGTGCCAGCAGCCAGGGGGCGGGGTATGGCTACACCTTC. Translating it yields CASSQGAGYGYTF.

The rearrangement joins TRBV5-4 to TRBJ2-3; no definite D call. Trimming took off 4 bases at V and 8 bases at J, with 14 bases between the two ends. CDR3 length: 13 amino acids. CDR1 is SGHNT, CDR2 YYREEE, per germline (reference sequence). CDR3 in amino acids: CASSNRGAFTQYF. In nucleotides, the CDR3 is TGTGCCAGCAGCAATCGTGGAGCGTTTACGCAGTATTTT. Together with reference TRBV5-4 and TRBJ2-3, the CDR3 gives the full variable domain: ETGVTQSPTHLIKTRGQQVTLRCSSQSGHNTVSWYQQALGQGPQFIFQYYREEENGRGNFPPRFSGLQFPNYSSELNVNALELDDSALYLCASSNRGAFTQYFGPGTRLTVL.

This clone was seen a single time. The genes are TRBV2 and TRBJ2-7; 9 bases match TRBD1. Germline assignment: CDR1 SNHLY and CDR2 FYNNEI. Trimming cost V 7 bases and J 3 bases; bases outside gene matches: 10. The CDR3 runs to 15 residues. The CDR3 reads CASKTTGTGNYEQYF. The DNA for the CDR3 is TGTGCCAGCAAAACGACCGGGACAGGGAACTACGAGCAGTACTTC.

The rearrangement joins TRBV7-8 to TRBJ2-7, with TRBD2 identical over 13 bases. Unmatched junction bases numbered 4, after V lost 5 bases and J lost 3 bases. The CDR3 length is 15 residues. Germline V CDR1 and CDR2: SGHVS, FQNEAQ. CDR3 coding DNA: TGTGCCAGCAGCAGGACTAGCGGGAGAGTCTACGAGCAGTACTTC. Translation: CASSRTSGRVYEQYF.